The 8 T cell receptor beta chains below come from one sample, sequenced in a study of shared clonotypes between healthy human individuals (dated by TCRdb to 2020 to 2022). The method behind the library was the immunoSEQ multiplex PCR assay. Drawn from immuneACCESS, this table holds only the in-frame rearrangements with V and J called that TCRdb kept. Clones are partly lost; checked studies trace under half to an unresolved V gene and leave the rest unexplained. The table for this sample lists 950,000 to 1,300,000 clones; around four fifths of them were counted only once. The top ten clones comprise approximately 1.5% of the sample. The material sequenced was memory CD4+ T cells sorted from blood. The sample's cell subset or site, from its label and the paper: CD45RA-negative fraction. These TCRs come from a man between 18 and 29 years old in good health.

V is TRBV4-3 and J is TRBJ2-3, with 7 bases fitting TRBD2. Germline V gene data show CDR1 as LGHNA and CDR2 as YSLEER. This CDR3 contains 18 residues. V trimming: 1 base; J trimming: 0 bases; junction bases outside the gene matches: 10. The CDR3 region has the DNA TGCGCCAGCAGCCAAGCCCCGAGTGTGGGAGGGAGCACAGATACGCAGTATTTT. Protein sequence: CASSQAPSVGGSTDTQYF.

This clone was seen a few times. CDR3 bases: TGTGCCAGCAGCTTGGTCTCGAGGGGCAGGGCAGATACGCAGTATTTT. It yields the protein CASSLVSRGRADTQYF. The chain carries TRBV5-8 and TRBJ2-3, with D possibly called TRBD1 or TRBD2 (5 bases each). Trimming cost V 0 bases and J 4 bases, with 15 bases left between them. The CDR3 contains 16 residues. Germline-derived CDR1 and CDR2 are SGHTS and YDEGEE.

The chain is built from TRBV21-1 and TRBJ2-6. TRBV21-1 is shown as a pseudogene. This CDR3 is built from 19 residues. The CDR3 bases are TGTGCCAGCAGCCCTCCCCGGGACGCCCGCCTCTCTGGGGCCAACGTCCTGACTTTC. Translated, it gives CASSPPRDARLSGANVLTF.

This chain's CDR3 is CASSTPTAFEAFF. CDR3 bases: TGTGCCAGCTCAACCCCAACTGCATTTGAAGCTTTCTTT. The chain couples TRBV18 to TRBJ1-1, with D hard to call. The CDR3 runs 13 residues. CDR1 is KGHSH, CDR2 LQKENI, per germline. The V end lost 5 bases, the J end lost 7 bases, and 14 bases lay between the germline ends.

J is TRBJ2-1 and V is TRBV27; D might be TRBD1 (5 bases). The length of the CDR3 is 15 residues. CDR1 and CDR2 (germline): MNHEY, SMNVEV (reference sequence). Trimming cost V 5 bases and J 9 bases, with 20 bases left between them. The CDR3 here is CASSLRQLPWGEQFF. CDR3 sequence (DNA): TGTGCCAGCAGTCTCCGACAGCTGCCTTGGGGTGAGCAGTTCTTC.

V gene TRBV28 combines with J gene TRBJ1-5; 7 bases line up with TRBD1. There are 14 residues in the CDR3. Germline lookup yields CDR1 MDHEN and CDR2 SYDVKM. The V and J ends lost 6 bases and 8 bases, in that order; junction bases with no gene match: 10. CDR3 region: CASSSSTGLEPQHF. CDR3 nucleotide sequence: TGTGCCAGCAGCAGCTCGACAGGGTTGGAGCCCCAGCATTTT.

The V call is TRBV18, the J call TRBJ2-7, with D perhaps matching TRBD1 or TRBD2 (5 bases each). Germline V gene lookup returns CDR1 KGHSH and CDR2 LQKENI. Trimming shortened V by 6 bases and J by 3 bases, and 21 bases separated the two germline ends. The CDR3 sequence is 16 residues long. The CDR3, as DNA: TGTGCCAGCTCGTTCAACCAGGGACGTGGGGGCTACGAGCAGTACTTC. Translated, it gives CASSFNQGRGGYEQYF.

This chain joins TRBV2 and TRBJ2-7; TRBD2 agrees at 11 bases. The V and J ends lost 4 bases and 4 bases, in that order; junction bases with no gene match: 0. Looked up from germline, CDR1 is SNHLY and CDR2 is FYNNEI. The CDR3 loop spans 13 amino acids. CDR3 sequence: CASSGLAGYEQYF. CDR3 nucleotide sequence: TGTGCCAGCAGTGGACTAGCGGGGTACGAGCAGTACTTC. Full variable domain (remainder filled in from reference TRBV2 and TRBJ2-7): EPEVTQTPSHQVTQMGQEVILRCVPISNHLYFYWYRQILGQKVEFLVSFYNNEISEKSEIFDDQFSVERPDGSNFTLKIRSTKLEDSAMYFCASSGLAGYEQYFGPGTRLTVT.